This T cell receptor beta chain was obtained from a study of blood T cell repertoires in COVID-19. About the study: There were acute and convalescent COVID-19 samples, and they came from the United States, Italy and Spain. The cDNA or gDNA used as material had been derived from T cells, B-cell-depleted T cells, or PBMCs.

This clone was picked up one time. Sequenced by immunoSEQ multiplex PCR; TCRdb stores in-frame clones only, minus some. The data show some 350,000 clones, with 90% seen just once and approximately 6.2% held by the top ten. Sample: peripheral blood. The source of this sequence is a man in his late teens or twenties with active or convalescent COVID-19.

CDR3 residues: CASSQREGVVNEQFF. The CDR3 nucleotides are TGTGCCAGCAGCCAGCGGGAGGGCGTTGTGAATGAGCAGTTCTTC. V is TRBV5-6 and J is TRBJ2-1; TRBD2 agrees at 10 bases. V gave up 4 bases and J gave up 7 bases; unmatched junction bases: 8. Germline V gene lookup returns CDR1 SGHDT and CDR2 YYEEEE. This CDR3 is built from 15 residues.